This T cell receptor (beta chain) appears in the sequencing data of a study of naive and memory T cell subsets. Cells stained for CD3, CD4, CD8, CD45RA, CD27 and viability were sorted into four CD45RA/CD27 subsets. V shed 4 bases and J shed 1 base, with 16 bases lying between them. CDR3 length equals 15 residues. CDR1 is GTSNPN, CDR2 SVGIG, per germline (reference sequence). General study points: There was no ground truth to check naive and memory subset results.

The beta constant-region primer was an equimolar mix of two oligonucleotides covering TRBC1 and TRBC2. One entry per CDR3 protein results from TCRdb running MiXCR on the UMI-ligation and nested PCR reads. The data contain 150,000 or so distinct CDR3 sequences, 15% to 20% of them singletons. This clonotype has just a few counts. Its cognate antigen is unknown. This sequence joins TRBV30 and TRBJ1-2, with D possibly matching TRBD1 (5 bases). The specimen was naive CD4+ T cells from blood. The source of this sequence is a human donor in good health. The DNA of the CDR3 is TGTGCCTGGATAGCTGGGGGGAAAATTAACTATGGCTACACCTTC. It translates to CAWIAGGKINYGYTF. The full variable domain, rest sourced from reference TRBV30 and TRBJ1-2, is SQTIHQWPATLVQPVGSPLSLECTVEGTSNPNLYWYRQAAGRGLQLLFYSVGIGQISSEVPQNLSASRPQDRQFILSSKKLLLSDSGFYLCAWIAGGKINYGYTFGSGTRLTVV.